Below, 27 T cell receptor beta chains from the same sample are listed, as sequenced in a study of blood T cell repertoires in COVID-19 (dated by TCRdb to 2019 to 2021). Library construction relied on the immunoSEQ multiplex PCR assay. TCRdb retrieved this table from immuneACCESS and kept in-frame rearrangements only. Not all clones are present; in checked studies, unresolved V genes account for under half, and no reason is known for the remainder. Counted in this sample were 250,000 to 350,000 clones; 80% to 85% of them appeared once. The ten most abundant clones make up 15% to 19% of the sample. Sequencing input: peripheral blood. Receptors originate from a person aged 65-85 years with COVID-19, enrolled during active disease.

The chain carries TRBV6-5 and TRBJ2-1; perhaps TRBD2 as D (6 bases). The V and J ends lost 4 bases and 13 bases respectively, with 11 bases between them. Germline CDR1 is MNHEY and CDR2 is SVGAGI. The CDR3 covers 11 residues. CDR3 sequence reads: CASSWGLKQFF. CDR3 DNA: TGTGCCAGCAGTTGGGGACTTAAACAGTTCTTC.

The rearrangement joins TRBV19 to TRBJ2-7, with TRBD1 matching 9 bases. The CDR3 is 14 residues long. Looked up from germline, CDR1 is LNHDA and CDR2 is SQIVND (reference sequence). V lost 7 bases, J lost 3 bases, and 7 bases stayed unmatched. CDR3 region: CASTPGQGYYEQYF. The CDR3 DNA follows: TGTGCCAGTACCCCGGGACAGGGTTACTACGAGCAGTACTTC.

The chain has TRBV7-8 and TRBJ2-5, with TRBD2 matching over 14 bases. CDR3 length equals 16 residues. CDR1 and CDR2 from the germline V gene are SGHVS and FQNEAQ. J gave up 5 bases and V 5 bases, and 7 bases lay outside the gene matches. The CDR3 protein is CASSMGLAGALETQYF. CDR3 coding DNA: TGTGCCAGCAGCATGGGACTAGCGGGAGCTCTGGAGACCCAGTACTTC.

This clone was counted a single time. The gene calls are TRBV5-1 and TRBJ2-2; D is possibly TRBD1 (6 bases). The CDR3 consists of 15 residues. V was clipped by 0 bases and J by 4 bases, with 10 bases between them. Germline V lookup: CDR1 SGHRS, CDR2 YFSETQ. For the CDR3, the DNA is TGCGCCAGCAGCTTGGAAAGGGGGAGCACCGGGGAGCTGTTTTTT. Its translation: CASSLERGSTGELFF.

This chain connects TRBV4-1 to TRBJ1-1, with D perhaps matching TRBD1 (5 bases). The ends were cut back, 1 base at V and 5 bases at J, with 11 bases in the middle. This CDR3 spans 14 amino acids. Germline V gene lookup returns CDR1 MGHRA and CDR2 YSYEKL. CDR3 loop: CASSQVGERTEAFF. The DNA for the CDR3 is TGCGCCAGCAGCCAAGTAGGGGAAAGAACTGAAGCTTTCTTT.

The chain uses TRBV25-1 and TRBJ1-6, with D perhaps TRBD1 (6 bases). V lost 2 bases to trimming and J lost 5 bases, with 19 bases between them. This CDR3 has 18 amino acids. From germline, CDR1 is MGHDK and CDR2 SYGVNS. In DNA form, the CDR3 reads TGTGCCAGCAGTGAAGACGGGGACATAAACTCAAATAATTCACCCCTCCACTTT. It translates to CASSEDGDINSNNSPLHF.

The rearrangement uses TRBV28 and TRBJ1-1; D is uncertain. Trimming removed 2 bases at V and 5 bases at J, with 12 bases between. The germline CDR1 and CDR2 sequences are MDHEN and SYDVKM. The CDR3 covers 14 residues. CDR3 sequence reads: CASSLTFGLTEAFF. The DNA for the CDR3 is TGTGCCAGCAGTTTAACCTTCGGACTGACTGAAGCTTTCTTT.

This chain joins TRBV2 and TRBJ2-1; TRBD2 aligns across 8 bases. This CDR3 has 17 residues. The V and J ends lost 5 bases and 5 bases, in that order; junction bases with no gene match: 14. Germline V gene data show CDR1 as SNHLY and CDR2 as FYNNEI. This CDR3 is CASSPIPGGAGHNEQFF. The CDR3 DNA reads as TGTGCCAGCAGTCCGATCCCCGGGGGGGCGGGTCACAATGAGCAGTTCTTC.

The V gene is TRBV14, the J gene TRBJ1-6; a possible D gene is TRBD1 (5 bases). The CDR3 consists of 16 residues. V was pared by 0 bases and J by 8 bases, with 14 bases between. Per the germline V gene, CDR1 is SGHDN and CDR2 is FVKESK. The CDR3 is CASSQDRGLSHSPLHF. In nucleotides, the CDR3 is TGTGCCAGCAGCCAAGATCGGGGGTTGAGTCATTCACCCCTCCACTTT.

CDR3 sequence reads: CSASWGLADFNEQFF. The CDR3 region has the DNA TGCAGTGCTAGTTGGGGACTAGCTGATTTCAATGAGCAGTTCTTC. This rearrangement joins TRBV20-1 to TRBJ2-1; the match to TRBD2 covers 9 bases. After removal of 3 bases from V and 6 bases from J, the junction contained 9 bases not matched to a gene. The germline V gene encodes CDR1 DFQATT and CDR2 SNEGSKA (reference sequence). The CDR3 spans 15 residues.

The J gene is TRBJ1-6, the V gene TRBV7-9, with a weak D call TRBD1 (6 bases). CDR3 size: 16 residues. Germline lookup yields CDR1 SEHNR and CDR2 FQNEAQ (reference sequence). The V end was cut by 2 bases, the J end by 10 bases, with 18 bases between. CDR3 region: CASSLPRGFGESPLHF. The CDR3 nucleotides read TGTGCCAGCAGCTTACCCAGGGGCTTTGGGGAATCACCCCTCCACTTT.

The CDR3 bases are TGCAGTGCTAGTAGGGGAGGGCCCTCGGCCGGGGAGCTGTTTTTT. Translated: CSASRGGPSAGELFF. The gene calls are TRBV20-1 and TRBJ2-2; 7 bases fit TRBD2. In germline, CDR1 is DFQATT, CDR2 SNEGSKA (reference sequence). The V and J ends lost 3 bases and 6 bases, in that order; junction bases with no gene match: 10. The CDR3 sequence is 15 residues long.

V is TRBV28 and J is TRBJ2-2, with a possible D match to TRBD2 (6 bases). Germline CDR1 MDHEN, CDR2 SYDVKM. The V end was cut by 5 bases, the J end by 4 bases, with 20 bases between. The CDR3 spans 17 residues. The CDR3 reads CASSPKVSGLSTGELFF. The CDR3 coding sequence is TGTGCCAGCAGTCCCAAAGTTTCGGGACTTTCCACCGGGGAGCTGTTTTTT. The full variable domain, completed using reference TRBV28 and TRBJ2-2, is DVKVTQSSRYLVKRTGEKVFLECVQDMDHENMFWYRQDPGLGLRLIYFSYDVKMKEKGDIPEGYSVSREKKERFSLILESASTNQTSMYLCASSPKVSGLSTGELFFGEGSRLTVL.

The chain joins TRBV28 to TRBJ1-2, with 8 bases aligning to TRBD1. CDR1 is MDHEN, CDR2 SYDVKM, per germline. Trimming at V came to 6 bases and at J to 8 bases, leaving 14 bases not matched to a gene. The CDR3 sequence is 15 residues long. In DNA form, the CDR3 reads TGTGCCAGCAGGCCCATAGACAGGGGCAGAGGAGGCTACACCTTC. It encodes CASRPIDRGRGGYTF.

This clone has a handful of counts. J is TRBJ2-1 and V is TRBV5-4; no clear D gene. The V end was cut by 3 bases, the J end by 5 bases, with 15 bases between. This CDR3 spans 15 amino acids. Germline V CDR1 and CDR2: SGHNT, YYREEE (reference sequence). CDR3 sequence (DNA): TGTGCCAGCAGCTCGAAAGGTCGGAGTAACAATGAGCAGTTCTTC. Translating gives CASSSKGRSNNEQFF.

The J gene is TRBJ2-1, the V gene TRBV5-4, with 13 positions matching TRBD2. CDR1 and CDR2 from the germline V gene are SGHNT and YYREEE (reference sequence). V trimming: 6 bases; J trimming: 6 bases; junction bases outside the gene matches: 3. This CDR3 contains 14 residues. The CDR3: CASTTSGRANEQFF. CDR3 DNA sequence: TGTGCCAGCACAACTAGCGGGAGGGCCAATGAGCAGTTCTTC.

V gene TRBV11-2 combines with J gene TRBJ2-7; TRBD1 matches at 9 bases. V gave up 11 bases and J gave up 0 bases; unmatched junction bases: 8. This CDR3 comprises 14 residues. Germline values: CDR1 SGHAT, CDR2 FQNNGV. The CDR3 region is CAGGRDRDSYEQYF. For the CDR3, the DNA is TGTGCCGGTGGCAGGGACAGGGACTCCTACGAGCAGTACTTC.

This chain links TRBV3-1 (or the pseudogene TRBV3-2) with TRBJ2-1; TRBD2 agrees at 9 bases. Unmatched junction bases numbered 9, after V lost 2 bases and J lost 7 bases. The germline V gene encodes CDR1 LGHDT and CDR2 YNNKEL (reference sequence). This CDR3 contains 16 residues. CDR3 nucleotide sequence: TGTGCCAGCAGCCAACCGGTTCTAGCGGGACGGAATGAGCAGTTCTTC. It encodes CASSQPVLAGRNEQFF.

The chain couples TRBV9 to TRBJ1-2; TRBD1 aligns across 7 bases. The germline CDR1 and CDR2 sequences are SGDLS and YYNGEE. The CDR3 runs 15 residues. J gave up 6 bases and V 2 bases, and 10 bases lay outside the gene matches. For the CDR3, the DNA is TGTGCCAGCAGCGTGGATCCGACAGGGACTCATGGCTACACCTTC. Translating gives CASSVDPTGTHGYTF.

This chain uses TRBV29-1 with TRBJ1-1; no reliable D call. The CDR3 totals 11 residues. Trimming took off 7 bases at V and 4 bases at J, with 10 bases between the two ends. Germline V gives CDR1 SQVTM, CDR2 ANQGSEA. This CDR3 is CSAQWSTEAFF. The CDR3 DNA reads TGCAGCGCCCAATGGAGCACTGAAGCTTTCTTT.

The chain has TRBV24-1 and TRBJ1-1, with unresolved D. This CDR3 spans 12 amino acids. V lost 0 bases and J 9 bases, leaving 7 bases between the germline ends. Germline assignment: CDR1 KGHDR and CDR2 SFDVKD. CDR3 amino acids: CATSDLRQKAFF. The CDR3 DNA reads TGTGCCACCAGTGATTTGCGACAAAAAGCTTTCTTT.

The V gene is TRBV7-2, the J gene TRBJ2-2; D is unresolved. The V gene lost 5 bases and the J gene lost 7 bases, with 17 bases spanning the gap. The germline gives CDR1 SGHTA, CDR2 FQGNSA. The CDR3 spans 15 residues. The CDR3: CASSPTVLIVGELFF. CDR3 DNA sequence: TGTGCCAGCAGCCCCACGGTCCTGATCGTCGGGGAGCTGTTTTTT.

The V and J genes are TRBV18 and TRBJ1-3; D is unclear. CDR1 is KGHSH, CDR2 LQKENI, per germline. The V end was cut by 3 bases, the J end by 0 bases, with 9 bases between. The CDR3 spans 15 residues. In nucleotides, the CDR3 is TGTGCCAGCTCACCCTCCCAGATCTCTGGAAACACCATATATTTT. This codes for CASSPSQISGNTIYF.

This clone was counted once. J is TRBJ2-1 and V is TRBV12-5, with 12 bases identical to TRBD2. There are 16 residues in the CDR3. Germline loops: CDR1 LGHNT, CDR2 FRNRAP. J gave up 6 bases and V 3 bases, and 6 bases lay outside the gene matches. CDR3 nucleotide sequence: TGTGCTAGTGGTTTTACTAGCGGGGGGACCGTCAATGAGCAGTTCTTC. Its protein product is CASGFTSGGTVNEQFF.

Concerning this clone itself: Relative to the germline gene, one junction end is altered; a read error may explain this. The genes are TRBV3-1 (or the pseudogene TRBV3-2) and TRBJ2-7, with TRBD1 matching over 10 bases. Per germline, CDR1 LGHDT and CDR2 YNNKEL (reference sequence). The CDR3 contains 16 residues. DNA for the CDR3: TGTGCCAGCAGCGACAGGGGGCGGGGAGCGGCCTATGAGCAGTACTTC. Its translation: CASSDRGRGAAYEQYF.

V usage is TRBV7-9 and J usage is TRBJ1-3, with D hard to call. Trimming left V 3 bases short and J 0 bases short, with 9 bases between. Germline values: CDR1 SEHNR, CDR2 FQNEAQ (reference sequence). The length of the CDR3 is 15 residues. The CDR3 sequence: CASSLGSSSGNTIYF. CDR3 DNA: TGTGCCAGCAGCTTGGGCAGCAGCTCTGGAAACACCATATATTTT.

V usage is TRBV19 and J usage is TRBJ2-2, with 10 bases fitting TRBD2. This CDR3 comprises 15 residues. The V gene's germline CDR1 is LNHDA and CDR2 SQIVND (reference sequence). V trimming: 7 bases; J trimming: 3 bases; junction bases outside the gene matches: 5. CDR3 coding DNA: TGTGCCAGTAATAAGCGGGAGGGGCACACCGGGGAGCTGTTTTTT. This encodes CASNKREGHTGELFF.